Listed below are T cell receptor beta chains from one sample, sequenced in a study of T and B cells in COVID-19 patients. TCRdb fed the multiplex PCR reads into MiXCR, producing one record per CDR3 protein. The table records around 660 distinct CDR3 sequences, under 30% of them present only once. Sequencing input: blood. These receptors came from a human donor with active COVID-19. The CDR3 runs from the conserved cysteine through the conserved F or W.

V	J	CDR3
TRBV12-3/TRBV12-4	TRBJ2-7	CASSPLGTSGRVGRPYEQYF
TRBV6-1	TRBJ1-2	CASSSPKVGYTF